This T cell receptor beta chain was retrieved from a study of T cells after yellow fever vaccination. Notes on the study in general: One caveat is that FACS-sorted repertoires could contain abundant clonotypes contaminating from the bulk population. Only a minor proportion of clonotypes was detected across both CD4 and CD8 compartments.

Concerning this clonotype itself: Its antigen is unidentified.

Deletions cut 2 bases from V and 4 bases from J, with 11 bases between. CDR1 is MGHDK, CDR2 SYGVNS, per germline. The CDR3 length is 14 residues. TCR cDNA, made by 5'RACE template switching, carried an added universal primer site and UMIs. TCRdb re-derived calls from the 5' RACE reads in MiXCR, one entry per CDR3 protein. The repertoire holds a few hundred thousand distinct CDR3 sequences, with about 15% as singletons. This clonotype originated in a man younger than 35 who received the YFV17D yellow fever vaccine. The sample in question was PBMCs, obtained 4 to 6 days after the first yellow fever vaccination. The chain combines TRBV25-1 with TRBJ1-2; TRBD1 is a possible D gene (6 bases). CDR3 loop: CASSELDRFYGYTF. Written as DNA, the CDR3 is TGTGCCAGCAGTGAACTCGACAGGTTCTATGGCTACACCTTC.